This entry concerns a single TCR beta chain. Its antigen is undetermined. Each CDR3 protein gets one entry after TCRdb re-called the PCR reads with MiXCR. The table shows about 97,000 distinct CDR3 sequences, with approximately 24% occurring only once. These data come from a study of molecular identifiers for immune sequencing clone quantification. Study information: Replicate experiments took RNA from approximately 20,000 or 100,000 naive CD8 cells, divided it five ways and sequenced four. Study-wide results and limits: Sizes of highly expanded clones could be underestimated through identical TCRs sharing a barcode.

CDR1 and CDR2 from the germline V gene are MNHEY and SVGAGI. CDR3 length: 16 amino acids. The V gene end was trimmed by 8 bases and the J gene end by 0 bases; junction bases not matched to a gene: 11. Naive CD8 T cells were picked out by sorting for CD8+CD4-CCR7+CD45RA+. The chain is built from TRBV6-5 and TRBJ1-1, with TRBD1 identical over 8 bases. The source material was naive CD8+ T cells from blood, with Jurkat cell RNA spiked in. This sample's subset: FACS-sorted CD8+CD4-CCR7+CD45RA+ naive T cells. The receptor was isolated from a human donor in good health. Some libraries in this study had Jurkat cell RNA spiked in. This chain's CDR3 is CASCLDRTGLNTEAFF. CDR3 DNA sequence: TGTGCCAGCTGTTTAGATAGGACAGGGCTGAACACTGAAGCTTTCTTT.